Each of the 8 T cell receptor beta chains below was sequenced from the same sample in a study of graft-versus-host responses after intestinal transplantation. The table came from immunoSEQ multiplex PCR; TCRdb's copy has only in-frame clones and leaves some out. The table has approximately 76,000 clones, under 90% seen once. These receptors lack a known antigen. The source material was unstimulated CD4+ T cells sorted from spleen or lymph node cells, sampled before transplant. Receptors originate from a human donor who was the organ donor for an intestinal transplant.

This chain uses TRBV5-6 with TRBJ2-2; TRBD1 is a possible D gene (6 bases). The CDR3 consists of 19 residues. CDR1 is SGHDT and CDR2 is YYEEEE in the germline V gene. V was clipped by 1 base and J by 0 bases, with 19 bases between them. The CDR3 is CASSLYSGVVYANTGELFF. In DNA form, the CDR3 reads TGTGCCAGCAGCTTGTATTCAGGGGTGGTTTACGCGAACACCGGGGAGCTGTTTTTT.

This clone was counted only a few times. The rearrangement joins TRBV19 to TRBJ1-1; a weak D match, TRBD1 (5 bases). Germline loops: CDR1 LNHDA, CDR2 SQIVND (reference sequence). Trimming stripped 5 bases from V and 5 bases from J, with 9 bases between. This CDR3 has 12 residues. In DNA, the CDR3 is TGTGCCAGTAGTGTTGACAGTACTGAAGCTTTCTTT. Translating gives CASSVDSTEAFF.

The chain carries TRBV27 and TRBJ2-5, with D possibly matching TRBD2 (5 bases). Germline V gene data show CDR1 as MNHEY and CDR2 as SMNVEV (reference sequence). V lost 4 bases and J lost 4, with 13 bases in between. The CDR3 has 14 amino acids. Written as DNA, the CDR3 is TGTGCCAGCAGTTGGCGTCGGGGTCGAGAGACCCAGTACTTC. This encodes CASSWRRGRETQYF.

As to this clone: The junction departs from germline at one end; a sequencing error may be responsible. This chain uses TRBV7-2 with TRBJ2-5; 8 nucleotides match TRBD1. Germline loops: CDR1 SGHTA, CDR2 FQGNSA. CDR3 length equals 14 residues. This chain's CDR3 is CASSPGQGMQSQDF. The CDR3 bases are TGTGCCAGCAGTCCCGGACAGGGAATGCAATCTCAGGACTTC. Supplemented by reference TRBV7-2 and TRBJ2-5, the full variable domain reads GAGVSQSPSNKVTEKGKDVELRCDPISGHTALYWYRQSLGQGLEFLIYFQGNSAPDKSGLPSDRFSAERTGGSVSTLTIQRTQQEDSAVYLCASSPGQGMQSQDFGPGTRLLVL.

The rearrangement links TRBV10-1 to TRBJ2-1, with D possibly matching TRBD2 (6 bases). Trimming left V 2 bases short and J 0 bases short, with 11 bases between. Germline V gene lookup returns CDR1 WNHNN and CDR2 SYGVQD (reference sequence). This CDR3 contains 16 residues. The CDR3 reads CASSERGGVSYNEQFF. CDR3 DNA sequence: TGCGCCAGCAGTGAGAGGGGCGGGGTCTCCTACAATGAGCAGTTCTTC.

This clone was seen just once. The V call is TRBV7-2, the J call TRBJ2-1; weak D call: TRBD1 (6 bases). Germline CDR1 reads SGHTA; CDR2 reads FQGNSA. The V gene lost 1 base and the J gene lost 9 bases, with 13 bases spanning the gap. The CDR3 loop spans 14 amino acids. This CDR3 reads CASSLEQGRSEQFF. The CDR3 DNA reads as TGTGCCAGCAGCTTAGAACAGGGACGGAGTGAGCAGTTCTTC.

This chain links TRBV2 with TRBJ1-2; 8 bases match TRBD1. CDR3 length: 14 amino acids. J was trimmed by 1 base and V by 4 bases; bases with no gene match: 2. Germline V gene lookup returns CDR1 SNHLY and CDR2 FYNNEI. The CDR3: CASSGGQGNYGYTF. CDR3 in DNA: TGTGCCAGCAGTGGTGGACAGGGTAACTATGGCTACACCTTC.

A word on this clone: The sample holds other DNA sequences that translate to the same CDR3. The gene calls are TRBV19 and TRBJ1-5; 7 positions agree with TRBD1. With V trimmed by 9 bases and J by 1 base, 6 bases remained unmatched. In germline, CDR1 is LNHDA, CDR2 SQIVND (reference sequence). This CDR3 comprises 14 residues. CDR3 in amino acids: CASRTGRSNQPQHF. In nucleotides, the CDR3 is TGTGCCAGCAGGACAGGTAGGAGCAATCAGCCCCAGCATTTT.